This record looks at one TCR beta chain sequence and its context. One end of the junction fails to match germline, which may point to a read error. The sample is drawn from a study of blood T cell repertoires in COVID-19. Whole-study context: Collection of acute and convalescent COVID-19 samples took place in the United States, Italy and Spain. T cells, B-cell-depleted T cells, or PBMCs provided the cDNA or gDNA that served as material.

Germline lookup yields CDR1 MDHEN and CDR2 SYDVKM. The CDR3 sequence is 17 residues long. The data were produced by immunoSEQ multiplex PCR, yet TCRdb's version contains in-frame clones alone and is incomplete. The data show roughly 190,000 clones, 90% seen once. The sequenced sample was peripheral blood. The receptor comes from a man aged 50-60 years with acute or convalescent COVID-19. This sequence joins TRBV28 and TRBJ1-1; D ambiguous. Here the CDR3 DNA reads TGTGCCAGCACCGTGGCAGGCCCCAGCTCCGTGAAAACTGAAGCTTTCTTT. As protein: CASTVAGPSSVKTEAFF.